Below are 15 T cell receptor beta chains sequenced from a single sample in a study of blood T cell repertoires in COVID-19. Measured with immunoSEQ multiplex PCR; TCRdb has only the in-frame clones, and not every one. In the table there are under 250,000 clones, about four fifths of which are singletons. Material for sequencing was peripheral blood. These receptors originate from a woman between 50 and 59 years old with active or convalescent COVID-19.

The chain combines TRBV10-3 with TRBJ2-1, with TRBD1 matching over 7 bases. Germline values: CDR1 ENHRY, CDR2 SYGVKD. J lost 0 bases, V lost 5 bases, and 4 bases had no gene match. This CDR3 spans 15 amino acids. The CDR3 region is CAISRTGLSYNEQFF. CDR3 in DNA: TGTGCCATCAGTCGGACAGGCCTCTCCTACAATGAGCAGTTCTTC.

CDR3 coding DNA: TGTGCCAGTAGTATAGGCGGGAGGCTCTACAATGAGCAGTTCTTC. Amino acid sequence: CASSIGGRLYNEQFF. The chain uses TRBV19 and TRBJ2-1, with 8 bases identical to TRBD2. Germline values: CDR1 LNHDA, CDR2 SQIVND (reference sequence). CDR3 length: 15 residues. Losses at the gene ends were 1 base for V and 3 bases for J; bases not matched to a gene: 2.

This rearrangement joins TRBV7-9 to TRBJ1-1, with D perhaps TRBD1 (6 bases). Germline values: CDR1 SEHNR, CDR2 FQNEAQ (reference sequence). The CDR3 has 14 residues. Deletions cut 4 bases from V and 13 bases from J, with 22 bases between. This CDR3 is CASSSPGRTGPGFF. The CDR3 DNA reads TGTGCCAGCAGCTCTCCAGGTAGAACAGGGCCGGGTTTCTTT. Using reference TRBV7-9 and TRBJ1-1 for the parts outside the CDR3, the full variable domain is DTGVSQNPRHKITKRGQNVTFRCDPISEHNRLYWYRQTLGQGPEFLTYFQNEAQLEKSRLLSDRFSAERPKGSFSTLEIQRTEQGDSAMYLCASSSPGRTGPGFFGQGTRLTVV.

As to this clone: The sample has other DNA sequences that encode this CDR3 too. Written as DNA, the CDR3 is TGTGCCAGCTCATCCCTTGGACAGTCCAATCAGCCCCAGCATTTT. This gives the protein CASSSLGQSNQPQHF. This chain uses TRBV18 with TRBJ1-5; possibly TRBD1 for D (6 bases). CDR3 length: 15 residues. The V gene lost 5 bases and the J gene lost 3 bases, with 14 bases spanning the gap. Germline V gene lookup returns CDR1 KGHSH and CDR2 LQKENI. The full variable domain, rest sourced from reference TRBV18 and TRBJ1-5, is NAGVMQNPRHLVRRRGQEARLRCSPMKGHSHVYWYRQLPEEGLKFMVYLQKENIIDESGMPKERFSAEFPKEGPSILRIQQVVRGDSAAYFCASSSLGQSNQPQHFGDGTRLSIL.

The chain links TRBV11-2 to TRBJ1-1; D ambiguous. V was shortened by 4 bases and J by 0 bases, with 6 bases between the two germline ends. This CDR3 is built from 13 residues. Germline CDR1 and CDR2: SGHAT and FQNNGV. The CDR3 reads CASSSDMNTEAFF. The CDR3, as DNA: TGTGCCAGCAGCTCAGACATGAACACTGAAGCTTTCTTT. Looking up the rest from reference TRBV11-2 and TRBJ1-1 gives the full variable domain: EAGVAQSPRYKIIEKRQSVAFWCNPISGHATLYWYQQILGQGPKLLIQFQNNGVVDDSQLPKDRFSAERLKGVDSTLKIQPAKLEDSAVYLCASSSDMNTEAFFGQGTRLTVV.

The sample holds one count of this clone. The chain employs TRBV28 and TRBJ1-4; D not resolved. CDR1 is MDHEN and CDR2 is SYDVKM in the germline V gene. V lost 3 bases and J lost 8, with 19 bases in between. The length of the CDR3 is 16 residues. Written as DNA, the CDR3 is TGTGCCAGCAGTTTCAACATTCGGCGGGTCGGGGAAAAACTGTTTTTT. As protein: CASSFNIRRVGEKLFF.

The J gene is TRBJ1-2, the V gene TRBV15; weak D call: TRBD1 (5 bases). The germline V gene has CDR1 LNHNV and CDR2 YYDKDF (reference sequence). V was shortened by 8 bases and J by 7 bases, with 20 bases between the two germline ends. The CDR3 consists of 14 residues. The CDR3 DNA sequence: TGTGCCACCGCGTCAGGGAGGCAGGGACGTGGCTACACCTTC. Protein product: CATASGRQGRGYTF.

Only one count was recorded for this clone. The chain uses TRBV19 and TRBJ1-5; TRBD1 is a possible D gene (5 bases). CDR3 size: 13 residues. V was cut by 5 bases and J by 16 bases, with 21 bases left in between. From germline, CDR1 is LNHDA and CDR2 SQIVND (reference sequence). CDR3 coding DNA: TGTGCCAGTAGTGGCCCCGACAGCGCATATTCCCATTTT. This sequence encodes CASSGPDSAYSHF. Combining the CDR3 with reference TRBV19 and TRBJ1-5 gives the whole variable domain DGGITQSPKYLFRKEGQNVTLSCEQNLNHDAMYWYRQDPGQGLRLIYYSQIVNDFQKGDIAEGYSVSREKKESFPLTVTSAQKNPTAFYLCASSGPDSAYSHFGDGTRLSIL.

The chain is built from TRBV6-5 and TRBJ1-6; weak D call: TRBD1 (5 bases). Germline V gene data show CDR1 as MNHEY and CDR2 as SVGAGI. The V end was cut by 8 bases, the J end by 5 bases, with 7 bases between. The CDR3 is 12 residues long. The CDR3 loop is CASGGNNSPLHF. CDR3 nucleotide sequence: TGTGCCAGCGGGGGGAATAATTCACCCCTCCACTTT.

This chain joins TRBV24-1 and TRBJ2-2, with a possible D match to TRBD1 (5 bases). The CDR3 consists of 13 residues. Germline V gene data show CDR1 as KGHDR and CDR2 as SFDVKD. The ends were cut back, 6 bases at V and 4 bases at J, with 8 bases in the middle. In nucleotides, the CDR3 is TGTGCCACCAGTACCGACAGCACCGGGGAGCTGTTTTTT. It specifies CATSTDSTGELFF.

This chain joins TRBV27 and TRBJ2-2, with TRBD2 matching 7 bases. CDR3 length equals 18 residues. Germline assignment: CDR1 MNHEY and CDR2 SMNVEV (reference sequence). The J segment lost 3 bases and the V segment lost 2 bases, leaving 12 bases of the junction unmatched. CDR3 DNA: TGTGCCAGCAGTTTACCGACCCTGGGGAGGGGAGACACCGGGGAGCTGTTTTTT. This gives the protein CASSLPTLGRGDTGELFF.

This chain connects TRBV7-8 to TRBJ1-5, with 7 bases aligning to TRBD1. Germline CDR1 SGHVS, CDR2 FQNEAQ. The J segment lost 7 bases and the V segment lost 4 bases, leaving 7 bases of the junction unmatched. The CDR3 sequence is 14 residues long. CDR3 protein: CASSWGTETQPQHF. Written as DNA, the CDR3 is TGTGCCAGCAGCTGGGGGACAGAGACACAGCCCCAGCATTTT.

The J gene is TRBJ1-1, the V gene TRBV6-2 or TRBV6-3; possible D gene TRBD1, 6 bases. Trimming removed 2 bases at V and 2 bases at J, with 18 bases between. Germline-derived CDR1 and CDR2 are MNHEY and SVGEGT. CDR3 length equals 17 residues. The CDR3 DNA sequence: TGTGCCAGCAGTTACGTAATCGGGTGGGGGACAAACACTGAAGCTTTCTTT. Translation: CASSYVIGWGTNTEAFF.

V and J are TRBV3-1 (or the pseudogene TRBV3-2) and TRBJ1-1; D perhaps matches TRBD1 (5 bases). Germline V gene sequence: CDR1 LGHDT, CDR2 YNNKEL (reference sequence). The CDR3 spans 14 residues. The ends were cut back, 1 base at V and 4 bases at J, with 10 bases in the middle. The CDR3 spells CASSQGWRGTEAFF. As DNA, the CDR3 is TGTGCCAGCAGCCAAGGCTGGAGGGGCACTGAAGCTTTCTTT.

The chain is built from TRBV3-1 (or the pseudogene TRBV3-2) and TRBJ1-3; the match to TRBD1 covers 7 bases. The germline gives CDR1 LGHDT, CDR2 YNNKEL (reference sequence). V lost 2 bases, J lost 1 base, and 8 bases stayed unmatched. The CDR3 contains 17 residues. CDR3 DNA: TGTGCCAGCAGCCAACTGACAGGGCGATCGTCTGGAAACACCATATATTTT. This gives the protein CASSQLTGRSSGNTIYF.